This T cell receptor (beta chain) came from a study of post-analysis software for immune sequencing data. TCR beta cDNA libraries included unique molecular identifiers. Some 500,000 cDNA molecules were obtained per 1 to 10 million input T cells. TCRdb fed the PCR reads into MiXCR, producing one record per CDR3 protein. The data show 820,000 or so distinct CDR3 sequences, around 50% seen once. This CDR3 comprises 15 residues. The germline gives CDR1 SGHRS, CDR2 YFSETQ. After removal of 4 bases from V and 0 bases from J, the junction contained 7 bases not matched to a gene. This clonotype was seen only a few times. Its antigen is not known. Findings of the study overall: Patients used about five TRBV segments, including TRBV5-6, TRBV5-1 and TRBV20-1, more often than controls.

The rearrangement uses TRBV5-1 and TRBJ2-7; 7 bases are shared with TRBD2. The receptor comes from a girl between 5 and 17 years old with multiple sclerosis. The sample taken for sequencing was blood. CDR3 coding DNA: TGCGCCAGCAGCGGGGGTCTAGCGGTCTCCTACGAGCAGTACTTC. Translated: CASSGGLAVSYEQYF.